This T cell receptor (beta chain) was obtained from a study of T cell responses to AZD1222 COVID-19 vaccine. This clone came up a few times. Its antigen is still unknown. TCRdb's copy holds only in-frame clones and misses some; the assay was immunoSEQ multiplex PCR. The repertoire holds approximately 220,000 clones, with approximately 94% as singletons. Findings of the study overall: Compared with day 0, the breadth and depth of the Spike-specific TCR repertoire rose significantly after two doses of AZD1222.

The source was peripheral blood, collected on day 0 of MenACWY control vaccination. The clonotype was recovered from an adult in good health.

CDR3 sequence: CASSLGVVGYGYTF. In nucleotides, the CDR3 is TGTGCCAGCAGCTTGGGAGTAGTTGGCTATGGCTACACCTTC. This sequence joins TRBV5-5 and TRBJ1-2; no definite D call. The CDR3 length is 14 residues. V was trimmed by 0 bases and J by 4 bases, leaving 10 bases between them. Germline CDR1 is SGHKS and CDR2 is YYEKEE (reference sequence).